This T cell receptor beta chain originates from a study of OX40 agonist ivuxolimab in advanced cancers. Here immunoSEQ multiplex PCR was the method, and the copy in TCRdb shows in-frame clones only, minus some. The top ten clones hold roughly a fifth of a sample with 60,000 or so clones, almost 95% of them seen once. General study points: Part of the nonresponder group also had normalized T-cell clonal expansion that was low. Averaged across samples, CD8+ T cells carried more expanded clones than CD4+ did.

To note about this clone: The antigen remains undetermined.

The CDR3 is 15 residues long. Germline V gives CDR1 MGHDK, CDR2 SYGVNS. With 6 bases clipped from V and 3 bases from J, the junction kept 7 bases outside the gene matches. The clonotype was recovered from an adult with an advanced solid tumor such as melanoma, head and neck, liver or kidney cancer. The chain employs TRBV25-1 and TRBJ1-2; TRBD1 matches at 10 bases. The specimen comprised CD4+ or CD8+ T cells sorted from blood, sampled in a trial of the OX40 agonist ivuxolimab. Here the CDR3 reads CASRPPGQGYYGYTF. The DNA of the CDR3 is TGTGCCAGCAGGCCACCGGGACAGGGGTACTATGGCTACACCTTC.